This T cell receptor (beta chain) was sequenced in a study of T cell responses to AZD1222 COVID-19 vaccine (dated by TCRdb to the early 2020s). Looking at the study overall: A total of 233 trial participants underwent TCR sequencing, of whom about 210 received two doses of AZD1222 and 26 received two doses of the MenACWY control vaccine. Trial participants were enrolled by age into subgroups of 18-55, 56-69 and 70-plus years, and around 140, 26 and 57 TCR-sequenced participants, respectively, were included in these subgroups.

The CDR3 regions of human TCRbeta chains were subjected to immunosequencing. In the source study's methods: Repertoire TCRs were matched against a reference library of SARS-CoV-2-specific TCRs generated with the MIRA antigen-specificity platform. Breadth was defined as the fraction of unique TCRs that were SARS-CoV-2-associated, and depth was defined as the fraction of total T cells that were SARS-CoV-2-associated. Using the MIRA data, every spike-specific TCR was mapped to the spike region that the TCR reacted to and assigned to either a CD4 or a CD8 class. Log10-transformed breadth and depth values were compared by one-way ANOVA with Sidak's multiple comparisons tests. Here the immuneACCESS table is served through TCRdb, limited to in-frame sequences with V and J called. Missing clones are a known gap in these copies; in checked studies unresolved V genes cover under half, and the rest lacks a known reason. V and J calls plus clone size are reproduced from that table; the DNA served to infer D and trimming. Within this sample are approximately 140,000 clones, with around nine tenths of them counted one time only. The biggest ten clones account for around 1.1% of the sample.

What the authors observed across the whole study: Most participants were white British and females outnumbered males, and the authors suggested that clonal diversity may have been underestimated. After two AZD1222 doses, both the breadth and the depth of spike-specific TCRs were significantly higher than at day 0 and than in MenACWY recipients. The 56-69-year group was small, and its depth increase did not reach significance, likely because of low power. CD4 TCRs associated with the vaccine covered the entire spike protein, and the dominant responses were in regions 160-218 and 743-854. Reportedly, close to half of the unique spike-specific TCRs recognized epitopes lying outside the regions that are mutated in the B.1.351 and B.1.1.7 variants. Only 5 to 7 AZD1222 recipients were SARS-CoV-2 seropositive at baseline, limiting conclusions about previously exposed vaccinees. Because no day 14 peak-response samples were available, repertoires were characterized only after the peak T cell response.

The CDR3 sequence holds 11 residues, the cysteine and phenylalanine included. The CDR3 DNA has 33 bases and is translated from base 1. V loses 4 bases of germline sequence and J loses 5 bases, and the interval between the two ends is 2 bases. CDR1 is given as KGHSH and CDR2 as LQKENI, both from the germline V gene. About this clone itself: Its antigen specificity is not known. The record has no base qualities; no much larger clone is one base away.

This specimen's time point label, per the study, means: about 28 days (+/-7) after the second vaccine dose. AZD1222 recipients given second doses at about 4 weeks or at about 12 weeks were pooled, since spike-specific TCR depth and breadth were not found to differ between the two schedules. Vaccinee samples were obtained from the UK trials COV001 and COV002, which included a single-blind randomized controlled phase 2/3 trial of AZD1222 (ChAdOx1 nCoV-19) in healthy adults. Trial participant PBMC samples were collected at day 0 and day 28 after the second dose for TCRbeta chain sequencing. The receptor was derived from an adult who received the AZD1222 COVID-19 vaccine. The sample in question was peripheral blood, obtained 28 days after the second AZD1222 dose. Recombination joined TRBV18 with TRBJ1-4, with an unclear D gene assignment. For the CDR3, the sequence is CASSLNEKLFF. DNA sequence: TGTGCCAGCTCACTAAATGAAAAACTGTTTTTT.